This TCR beta chain was documented in a study of human T cells and chemical hapten exposure. Study as a whole: Affected patients, primarily female, had alopecia areata, totalis or universalis.

This CDR3 contains 15 residues. CDR1 is DFQATT, CDR2 SNEGSKA, per germline (reference sequence). Study-wide findings and caveats: The study found that PT1 expanded TCR counts correlated positively with patch test score. Counts of TCRs above 1 in 1000 frequency stayed unchanged with DPC sensitization.

Time point: pre-sensitization, week 0. Treatment denoted: therapeutic diphenylcyclopropenone sensitization with weekly scalp DPC. This clonotype was recorded many times. Its target is not known. The germline gene is not matched at one end of the junction; a read error may be the cause. Via MiXCR, TCRdb re-called the RACE reads, giving one row per CDR3 protein. Of some 360,000 distinct CDR3 sequences in the sample, around 5.5% were seen once. The receptor was derived from a woman aged 50 to 60 with alopecia areata. Some clones in this sample may be carry-over from other donors' samples. The sequencing here drew on whole blood, taken in connection with sensitization to the hapten diphenylcyclopropenone (DPC). V and J are TRBV20-1 and TRBJ2-1; 12 bases agree with TRBD2. In nucleotides, the CDR3 is TGCGGTGCAGAGAGGCTAGCGGGAGGGCGGAATGAGCAGTTCTTC. This codes for CGAERLAGGRNEQFF.